This T cell receptor (beta chain) is from a study of blood T cell repertoires in COVID-19. Study-wide context: Samples came from the United States, Italy and Spain, spanning acute and convalescent COVID-19. Sources were T cells, B-cell-depleted T cells, or PBMCs; the material itself was cDNA or gDNA.

This CDR3 is built from 12 residues. V was cut by 3 bases and J by 0 bases, with 6 bases left in between. The germline CDR1 and CDR2 sequences are GTSNPN and SVGIG (reference sequence). In the source study's methods: Using reference gene primer amplification, nucleated cell counts were estimated. Here immunoSEQ multiplex PCR was the method, and the copy in TCRdb shows in-frame clones only, minus some. V, J and clone size derive from that table, while D and trimming were established from the DNA sequence. The sample lists fewer than 250,000 clones; 85% to 90% were seen once. Sample: peripheral blood. The receptor comes from a man between 60 and 75 years old with acute or convalescent COVID-19. This rearrangement joins TRBV30 to TRBJ2-7, with D perhaps TRBD2 (5 bases). The CDR3 DNA follows: TGTGCCTGGAGGGCGGGCTCCTACGAGCAGTACTTC. Its protein product is CAWRAGSYEQYF.